This is a list of T cell receptor beta chains from one sample in a study of quantifying T cell responses using KT2 cells. TCRdb reprocessed the UMI-ligation and nested PCR reads with MiXCR, giving one entry per CDR3 protein. The data contain tens of thousands of distinct CDR3 sequences, 7.3% of them singletons. The sequenced material came from PBMCs spiked with cells of the T cell clone KT2. The origin of the receptors is a human donor. Each CDR3 is given with its conserved first and last residue. The D gene is left open where the match is weak. Rows may omit the clone size; those that give it use once, few, many or a size class.

cdr3_nt: TGTGCCAGCAGCCCCCCGAACGGGGGACCCTACGAGCAGTACTTC
cdr3_aa: CASSPPNGGPYEQYF
d_call: -
cdr3_length: 15
v_call: TRBV7-2
j_call: TRBJ2-7
clone_size: many

cdr3_nt: TGCAGTGCTACAACAGAGACAGGGCCTAACACTGAAGCTTTCTTT
cdr3_aa: CSATTETGPNTEAFF
d_call: TRBD1
cdr3_length: 15
v_call: TRBV20-1
j_call: TRBJ1-1
clone_size: many

cdr3_nt: TGTGCCATCAGTAAAGAAGGGCCTCAGGGCCCCGTCGGCTACACCTTC
cdr3_aa: CAISKEGPQGPVGYTF
d_call: -
cdr3_length: 16
v_call: TRBV10-3
j_call: TRBJ1-2
clone_size: many

cdr3_nt: TGTGCCAGCAGCTTATCTGCAGGCGGGGGTCAGCCCCAGCATTTT
cdr3_aa: CASSLSAGGGQPQHF
d_call: -
cdr3_length: 15
v_call: TRBV7-8
j_call: TRBJ1-5
clone_size: many

cdr3_nt: TGCAGTGCTAGAAACCACTTCGAGGGCTACACCTTC
cdr3_aa: CSARNHFEGYTF
d_call: -
cdr3_length: 12
v_call: TRBV20-1
j_call: TRBJ1-2
clone_size: many

cdr3_nt: TGTGCCAGCAGTGAAGCGGGAAGTGCGAGCTCCTACGAGCAGTACTTC
cdr3_aa: CASSEAGSASSYEQYF
d_call: -
cdr3_length: 16
v_call: TRBV2
j_call: TRBJ2-7
clone_size: few

cdr3_nt: TGCAGTGCTAGAGCAGGGGGCGCCGTGGCTAATGAAAAACTGTTTTTT
cdr3_aa: CSARAGGAVANEKLFF
d_call: TRBD1
cdr3_length: 16
v_call: TRBV20-1
j_call: TRBJ1-4
clone_size: few

cdr3_nt: TGTGCCAGCAGCCAAGAATCGGGACAGGGTTATGAAAAACTGTTTTTT
cdr3_aa: CASSQESGQGYEKLFF
d_call: TRBD1
cdr3_length: 16
v_call: TRBV4-2
j_call: TRBJ1-4
clone_size: -

cdr3_nt: TGCGCCAGCAGCCAAGATAGGGTCCGCTCCTACAATGAGCAGTTCTTC
cdr3_aa: CASSQDRVRSYNEQFF
d_call: -
cdr3_length: 16
v_call: TRBV4-3
j_call: TRBJ2-1
clone_size: many

cdr3_nt: TGCGCCAGCAGCTTGTTAGATAATAATTCACCCCTCCACTTT
cdr3_aa: CASSLLDNNSPLHF
d_call: -
cdr3_length: 14
v_call: TRBV5-1
j_call: TRBJ1-6
clone_size: -

cdr3_nt: TGTGCCAGCAGCTTAGTGTCATCTTCTGGCTACACCTTC
cdr3_aa: CASSLVSSSGYTF
d_call: -
cdr3_length: 13
v_call: TRBV7-2
j_call: TRBJ1-2
clone_size: few

cdr3_nt: TGTGCTAGTGGCCGAGGAGGGAATCAGCCCCAGCATTTT
cdr3_aa: CASGRGGNQPQHF
d_call: -
cdr3_length: 13
v_call: TRBV12-5
j_call: TRBJ1-5
clone_size: -

cdr3_nt: TGTGCCAGCAGCTCGGACAGGAGAAACTATGGCTACACCTTC
cdr3_aa: CASSSDRRNYGYTF
d_call: TRBD1
cdr3_length: 14
v_call: TRBV7-2
j_call: TRBJ1-2
clone_size: -

cdr3_nt: TGTGCCAGCAGTGACTCTAGCGGGGGGGCCAACGTCCTGACTTTC
cdr3_aa: CASSDSSGGANVLTF
d_call: TRBD2
cdr3_length: 15
v_call: TRBV6-4
j_call: TRBJ2-6
clone_size: many

cdr3_nt: TGTGCCAGCAGCGGCGACGGGGCATCGGGCACTGAAGCTTTCTTT
cdr3_aa: CASSGDGASGTEAFF
d_call: -
cdr3_length: 15
v_call: TRBV5-4
j_call: TRBJ1-1
clone_size: many

cdr3_nt: TGCGCCAGCAGCTGGGGGGAGGGCACTGAAGCTTTCTTT
cdr3_aa: CASSWGEGTEAFF
d_call: -
cdr3_length: 13
v_call: TRBV5-1
j_call: TRBJ1-1
clone_size: -

cdr3_nt: TGTGCCAGCAGTTCCGGGACCCTGGGAGAAAAACTGTTTTTT
cdr3_aa: CASSSGTLGEKLFF
d_call: -
cdr3_length: 14
v_call: TRBV12-3/TRBV12-4
j_call: TRBJ1-4
clone_size: many

cdr3_nt: TGTGCCAGCAGTCCCCGACGGGGTCCTAATCAGCCCCAGCATTTT
cdr3_aa: CASSPRRGPNQPQHF
d_call: -
cdr3_length: 15
v_call: TRBV2
j_call: TRBJ1-5
clone_size: many

cdr3_nt: TGTGCCAGCAGTGAAGCGGGAGAGGCCTACAATGAGCAGTTCTTC
cdr3_aa: CASSEAGEAYNEQFF
d_call: -
cdr3_length: 15
v_call: TRBV6-1
j_call: TRBJ2-1
clone_size: many

cdr3_nt: TGTGCCGGGTCCGCCTTTAGCGGGTTCACAGATACGCAGTATTTT
cdr3_aa: CAGSAFSGFTDTQYF
d_call: TRBD2
cdr3_length: 15
v_call: TRBV28
j_call: TRBJ2-3
clone_size: -

cdr3_nt: TGCAGTGGGAAGTCAGGGTTAGGAGAGGCTTTCTTT
cdr3_aa: CSGKSGLGEAFF
d_call: -
cdr3_length: 12
v_call: TRBV20-1
j_call: TRBJ1-1
clone_size: few

cdr3_nt: TGTGCCAGCAGTTTAAATACGGCAGATACGCAGTATTTT
cdr3_aa: CASSLNTADTQYF
d_call: -
cdr3_length: 13
v_call: TRBV12-3/TRBV12-4
j_call: TRBJ2-3
clone_size: many

cdr3_nt: TGCGCCAGCAGCCGGGTGGAGGGGCTCTACGAGCAGTACTTC
cdr3_aa: CASSRVEGLYEQYF
d_call: -
cdr3_length: 14
v_call: TRBV4-1
j_call: TRBJ2-7
clone_size: few

cdr3_nt: TGTGCCAGCAGCTTCCTAGCGGGAGGGCCTGCCAAAAACATTCAGTACTTC
cdr3_aa: CASSFLAGGPAKNIQYF
d_call: TRBD2
cdr3_length: 17
v_call: TRBV7-2
j_call: TRBJ2-4
clone_size: few